This T cell receptor (beta chain) was captured by sequencing in a study of STAT5B mutations in CD4+ large granular lymphocyte leukemia. The CDR3 has 12 residues. With 7 bases clipped from V and 6 bases from J, the junction kept 6 bases outside the gene matches. The germline CDR1 and CDR2 sequences are SQVTM and ANQGSEA. The survey-level immunoSEQ assay was used. Data came from immunoSEQ multiplex PCR; TCRdb stores just in-frame clones and leaves some out. The sample shows 20,000 or so clones, 60% to 80% of them seen only once. Study-wide findings and caveats: Patient CD4-sorted repertoires looked more clonal than healthy CD4+ repertoires, even without putative leukemic clones. No patients shared main leukemic clonotypes, though around 27% appeared at low frequency elsewhere. The CD4+ versus CD8+ T-LGLL clonality difference may reflect limited sample size.

The table lists this clone with a count of one. The antigen remains unidentified. Input material: CD4+ T cells from blood buffy coats. The TCR originated in a human donor in good health. The chain recombines TRBV29-1 with TRBJ2-7; 10 bases map to TRBD1. CDR3 region: CSAGTGDVEQYF. CDR3 nucleotide sequence: TGCAGCGCCGGGACAGGGGATGTCGAGCAGTACTTC.